The 19 T cell receptor beta chains below come from one sample, sequenced in a study of T cells after yellow fever vaccination. Each CDR3 protein is one row after TCRdb ran MiXCR on the 5' RACE reads. The table records more than 110,000 distinct CDR3 sequences, approximately 6.6% of them present only once. Sequenced material: CD4+ T cells sorted from PBMCs, taken 10 days after the yellow fever booster vaccination. These receptors were obtained from a man aged 25 to 40 who received the YFV17D yellow fever vaccine.

This clonotype has at least ten counts. The chain is built from TRBV20-1 and TRBJ2-5; 8 bases are a match to TRBD2. The CDR3 sequence is 16 residues long. The junction had 14 bases not matched to a gene; V was cut back by 6 bases and J by 2 bases. Germline V gene sequence: CDR1 DFQATT, CDR2 SNEGSKA (reference sequence). The CDR3: CSAHPGGVELQETQYF. The CDR3 coding sequence is TGCAGTGCCCACCCCGGGGGGGTAGAGCTTCAAGAGACCCAGTACTTC.

This clonotype occurred a few times. The chain combines TRBV6-2 or TRBV6-3 with TRBJ2-5, with no clear D. Trimming removed 5 bases at V and 3 bases at J, with 13 bases between. The germline gives CDR1 MNHEY, CDR2 SVGEGT. The CDR3 has 14 residues. The CDR3 is CASSTRLVEETQYF. The CDR3 nucleotides read TGTGCCAGCAGTACTCGGCTAGTCGAAGAGACCCAGTACTTC.

This clonotype has a count of ten or more. V usage is TRBV11-2 and J usage is TRBJ2-7; TRBD1 matches 7 bases. Germline V gene data show CDR1 as SGHAT and CDR2 as FQNNGV. The CDR3 length is 12 residues. The junction had 3 bases not matched to a gene; V was cut back by 5 bases and J by 5 bases. The CDR3 DNA is TGTGCCAGCAGCCCGACAGGGCACGAGCAGTACTTC. It specifies CASSPTGHEQYF.

This clonotype has ten or more counts. This chain joins TRBV5-1 and TRBJ1-2, with D hard to call. Trimming stripped 0 bases from V and 8 bases from J, with 11 bases between. Germline V lookup: CDR1 SGHRS, CDR2 YFSETQ. The CDR3 runs 13 residues. In nucleotides, the CDR3 is TGCGCCAGCAGCTTGGCTTTGGGAATCGGCTACACCTTC. Translation: CASSLALGIGYTF. Complete variable domain (other parts from reference TRBV5-1 and TRBJ1-2): KAGVTQTPRYLIKTRGQQVTLSCSPISGHRSVSWYQQTPGQGLQFLFEYFSETQRNKGNFPGRFSGRQFSNSRSEMNVSTLELGDSALYLCASSLALGIGYTFGSGTRLTVV.

The J gene is TRBJ1-5, the V gene TRBV11-2; no reliable D call. The CDR3 sequence is 14 residues long. Trimming left V 1 base short and J 7 bases short, with 11 bases between. From germline, CDR1 is SGHAT and CDR2 FQNNGV. This chain's CDR3 is CASSLVLGEQPQHF. In DNA form, the CDR3 reads TGTGCCAGCAGCTTAGTGCTGGGTGAACAGCCCCAGCATTTT.

Many counts were recorded for this clonotype. The genes are TRBV29-1 and TRBJ2-3; TRBD2 agrees at 7 bases. The CDR3 totals 13 residues. Unmatched junction bases numbered 6, after V lost 7 bases and J lost 2 bases. Germline loops: CDR1 SQVTM, CDR2 ANQGSEA. CDR3 sequence reads: CSADKRDTDTQYF. The CDR3 DNA is TGCAGCGCCGACAAGCGGGACACAGATACGCAGTATTTT.

In this sample, this clonotype turned up many times. The rearrangement joins TRBV10-3 to TRBJ2-7; D is perhaps TRBD1 (6 bases). The CDR3 contains 12 residues. Germline V lookup: CDR1 ENHRY, CDR2 SYGVKD. Trimming removed 4 bases from V and 6 bases from J, with 10 bases in between. Here the CDR3 reads CAISAMGAEQYF. The CDR3 DNA is TGTGCCATCAGTGCGATGGGGGCCGAGCAGTACTTC.

This clonotype has just a few counts. The chain employs TRBV5-4 and TRBJ1-4; D ambiguous. With 0 bases removed from V and 8 bases from J, the gap between germline ends came to 8 bases. The CDR3 loop spans 13 amino acids. Germline CDR1 is SGHNT and CDR2 is YYREEE (reference sequence). The CDR3 bases are TGTGCCAGCAGCTTGGGGGCAAGCGAAAAACTGTTTTTT. It encodes CASSLGASEKLFF.

This clonotype showed up many times. The chain uses TRBV4-2 and TRBJ2-1, with 7 positions matching TRBD2. From germline, CDR1 is LGHNA and CDR2 YNFKEQ. CDR3 length: 17 residues. V shed 0 bases, J shed 8 bases, and the junction held 13 bases outside the gene matches. The CDR3 protein is CASSQDGEGGQRHEQFF. In nucleotides, the CDR3 is TGTGCCAGCAGCCAAGATGGGGAGGGCGGCCAACGGCATGAGCAGTTCTTC.

This clonotype appeared a few times. The J gene is TRBJ2-3, the V gene TRBV7-8, with D perhaps given as TRBD1 or TRBD2 (5 bases each). CDR1 and CDR2 (germline): SGHVS, FQNEAQ. V was clipped by 2 bases and J by 4 bases, with 16 bases between them. The CDR3 sequence is 16 residues long. The CDR3 DNA is TGTGCCAGCAGCTTAAATGGCAGGATGGGGGCAGATACGCAGTATTTT. Encoded protein: CASSLNGRMGADTQYF.

This clonotype was seen at least ten times. The chain is built from TRBV30 and TRBJ2-2; 7 bases agree with TRBD1. The CDR3 spans 14 residues. Per germline, CDR1 GTSNPN and CDR2 SVGIG (reference sequence). V lost 3 bases and J lost 6; bases outside the gene matches: 7. The CDR3 DNA follows: TGTGCCTGGAGGACTCAAGGGGGCTCCGGGGAGCTGTTTTTT. It is translated as CAWRTQGGSGELFF. Complete variable domain (other parts from reference TRBV30 and TRBJ2-2): SQTIHQWPATLVQPVGSPLSLECTVEGTSNPNLYWYRQAAGRGLQLLFYSVGIGQISSEVPQNLSASRPQDRQFILSSKKLLLSDSGFYLCAWRTQGGSGELFFGEGSRLTVL.

The sample holds many counts of this clonotype. The chain recombines TRBV7-2 with TRBJ2-2, with D unresolved. Germline V CDR1 and CDR2: SGHTA, FQGNSA. Trimming took 6 bases from V and 6 from J, leaving 8 bases between them. The CDR3 is made up of 12 amino acids. The chain's CDR3 is CASRAVSGELFF. The CDR3 bases are TGTGCCAGCAGGGCTGTTTCCGGGGAGCTGTTTTTT.

As for this clonotype: A much larger clone sits a single nucleotide away, making a read error possible. The chain combines TRBV7-2 with TRBJ2-1; D not certain. This CDR3 contains 15 residues. Germline-derived CDR1 and CDR2 are SGHTA and FQGNSA. Trimming removed 2 bases at V and 8 bases at J, with 16 bases between. In nucleotides, the CDR3 is TGTGCCAGCAGCTTACTCGGCAGCCTTTACGATGAGCAGTTCTTC. Its protein is CASSLLGSLYDEQFF.

This clonotype came up many times. J is TRBJ2-1 and V is TRBV20-1; TRBD2 matches 8 bases. Germline-derived CDR1 and CDR2 are DFQATT and SNEGSKA (reference sequence). CDR3 length equals 14 residues. CDR3 sequence: CSATPGTRGGEQFF. CDR3 bases: TGCAGCGCCACCCCGGGAACCCGGGGGGGTGAGCAGTTCTTC.

As for this clonotype: A clone one base away is much larger, so this may be a read error. This chain links TRBV4-3 with TRBJ2-5; possible D gene TRBD2, 6 bases. Germline CDR1 reads LGHNA; CDR2 reads YSLEER. CDR3 length: 15 residues. V dropped 2 bases and J dropped 5 bases, with 15 bases sitting between them. CDR3 DNA sequence: TGCGCCAGCAGCCAACAATACGGGAGTGGCGAGACCCAGTACTTC. Its protein product is CASSQQYGSGETQYF.

This clonotype was found a few times. CDR3 coding DNA: TGTGCCAGCAGCTCAACACAGGGGACGGCGGCAAAACTGTTTTTT. Residues: CASSSTQGTAAKLFF. This chain links TRBV7-2 with TRBJ1-4; 7 bases agree with TRBD1. This CDR3 has 15 amino acids. Germline CDR1 is SGHTA and CDR2 is FQGNSA. Unmatched junction bases numbered 12, after V lost 4 bases and J lost 10 bases.

In its sample, this clonotype was seen many times. The chain has TRBV6-2 or TRBV6-3 and TRBJ1-1, with a tentative D call TRBD1 (5 bases). Germline V CDR1 and CDR2: MNHEY, SVGEGT. This CDR3 spans 13 amino acids. V lost 7 bases to trimming and J lost 4 bases, with 13 bases between them. CDR3 in amino acids: CASNRPQGTEAFF. The CDR3, as DNA: TGTGCCAGCAACCGACCGCAGGGCACTGAAGCTTTCTTT.

This clonotype was picked up many times. The chain has TRBV5-1 and TRBJ2-7; TRBD2 matches at 13 bases. With V trimmed by 5 bases and J by 1 base, 6 bases remained unmatched. Germline values: CDR1 SGHRS, CDR2 YFSETQ. CDR3 length: 16 residues. The CDR3 is CASSPGTSGVSYEQYF. As DNA, the CDR3 is TGCGCCAGCAGTCCTGGGACTAGCGGGGTATCCTACGAGCAGTACTTC.

The chain uses TRBV7-2 and TRBJ2-6, with D perhaps matching TRBD2 (5 bases). Trimming took 5 bases from V and 1 from J, leaving 15 bases between them. CDR3 length: 17 amino acids. CDR1 is SGHTA and CDR2 is FQGNSA in the germline V gene. The CDR3 DNA reads TGTGCCAGCAGCCGTCGCCCTACTAGTTCTGGGGCCAACGTCCTGACTTTC. Encoded protein: CASSRRPTSSGANVLTF.